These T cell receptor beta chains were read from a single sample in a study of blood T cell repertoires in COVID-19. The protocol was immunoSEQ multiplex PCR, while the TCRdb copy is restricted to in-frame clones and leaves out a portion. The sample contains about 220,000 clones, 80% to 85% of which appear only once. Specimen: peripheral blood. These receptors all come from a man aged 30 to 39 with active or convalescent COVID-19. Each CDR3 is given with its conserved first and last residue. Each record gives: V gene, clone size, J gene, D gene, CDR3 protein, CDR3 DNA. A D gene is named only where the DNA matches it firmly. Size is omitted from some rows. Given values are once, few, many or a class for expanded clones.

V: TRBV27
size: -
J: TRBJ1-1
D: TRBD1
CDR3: CASSPRGTGWKAFF
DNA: TGTGCCAGCAGTCCCCGAGGGACAGGATGGAAAGCTTTCTTT

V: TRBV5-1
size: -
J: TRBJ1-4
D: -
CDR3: CASSPRSPTNEKLFF
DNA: TGCGCCAGCAGCCCACGTAGCCCCACTAATGAAAAACTGTTTTTT

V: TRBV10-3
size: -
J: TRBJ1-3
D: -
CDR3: CAIRRGEGNPGNTIYF
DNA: TGTGCCATCAGGCGGGGAGAAGGGAACCCAGGAAACACCATATATTTT

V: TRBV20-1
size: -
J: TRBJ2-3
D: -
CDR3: CSARLMDTQYF
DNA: TGCAGTGCTAGATTAATGGATACGCAGTATTTT

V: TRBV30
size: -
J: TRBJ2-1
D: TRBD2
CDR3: CAWTTSGGGREFF
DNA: TGTGCCTGGACCACGAGCGGGGGGGGTAGGGAGTTCTTC

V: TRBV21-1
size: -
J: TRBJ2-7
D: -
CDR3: CASSRQAEQYF
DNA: TGTGCCAGCAGCAGACAGGCCGAGCAGTACTTC

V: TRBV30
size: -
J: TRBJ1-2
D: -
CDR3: CAWSPRSRPGYTF
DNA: TGTGCCTGGAGTCCCCGCTCGCGTCCTGGCTACACCTTC

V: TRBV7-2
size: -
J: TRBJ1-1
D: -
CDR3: CASSQGGGHYTEAFF
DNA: TGTGCCAGCAGCCAAGGCGGGGGGCATTACACTGAAGCTTTCTTT

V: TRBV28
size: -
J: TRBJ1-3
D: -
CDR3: CASSLPTKSSGNTIYF
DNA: TGTGCCAGCAGTTTGCCGACTAAGTCCTCTGGAAACACCATATATTTT

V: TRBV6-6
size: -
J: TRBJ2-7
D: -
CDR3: CASSYSRVYEQYF
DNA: TGTGCCAGCAGTTACTCGAGGGTCTACGAGCAGTACTTC

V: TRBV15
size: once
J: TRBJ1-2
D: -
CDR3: CATSASSSGQLHGYTF
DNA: TGTGCCACCAGCGCCAGCTCTTCTGGACAGCTTCATGGCTACACCTTC

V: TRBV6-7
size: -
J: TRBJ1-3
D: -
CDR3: CASSYSGGCTIYF
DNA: TGTGCCAGCAGTTACAGCGGGGGTTGCACCATATATTTT

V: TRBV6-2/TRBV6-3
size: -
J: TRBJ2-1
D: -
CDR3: CASSYQGYGKYNEQFF
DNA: TGTGCCAGCAGTTATCAAGGATACGGGAAATACAATGAGCAGTTCTTC

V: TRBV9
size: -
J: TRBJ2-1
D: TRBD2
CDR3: CASSQTSGYNEQFF
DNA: TGTGCCAGCAGCCAGACTAGCGGATACAATGAGCAGTTCTTC

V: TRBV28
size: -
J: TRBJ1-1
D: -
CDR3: CASSLLGRIDEAFF
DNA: TGTGCCAGCAGTTTATTGGGCAGAATCGATGAAGCTTTCTTT